The 4 T cell receptor beta chains below come from one sample, sequenced in a study of T cells in localized non-small cell lung cancer. Method: immunoSEQ multiplex PCR; TCRdb's copy keeps in-frame clones and lacks some. The profile shows tens of thousands of clones, 86% of them singletons. The source was peripheral blood mononuclear cells, collected before any cancer treatment. The receptors come from a male donor at least 60 years old with stage II lung adenocarcinoma.

The V gene is TRBV9, the J gene TRBJ1-1; possibly TRBD1 for D (5 bases). From germline, CDR1 is SGDLS and CDR2 YYNGEE. Deletions cut 3 bases from V and 3 bases from J, with 15 bases between. The CDR3 runs 15 residues. CDR3 DNA sequence: TGTGCCAGCAGCGGTTGGGGACGAGGGCACACTGAAGCTTTCTTT. Translating gives CASSGWGRGHTEAFF.

The rearrangement uses TRBV19 and TRBJ1-1; the D gene is possibly TRBD1 (5 bases). Trimming shortened V by 2 bases and J by 11 bases, and 15 bases separated the two germline ends. The CDR3 loop spans 13 amino acids. The V gene's germline CDR1 is LNHDA and CDR2 SQIVND (reference sequence). In DNA form, the CDR3 reads TGTGCCAGTAGTATATCCGGGACCGGGGCGGCTTTCTTT. It translates to CASSISGTGAAFF.

The CDR3 loop is CAWSLSSYNEQFF. CDR3 nucleotide sequence: TGTGCCTGGAGTCTTAGCTCCTACAATGAGCAGTTCTTC. The chain combines TRBV30 with TRBJ2-1; D gene uncertain. CDR1 is GTSNPN, CDR2 SVGIG, per germline (reference sequence). The CDR3 covers 13 residues. Trimming took 2 bases from V and 0 from J, leaving 5 bases between them.

The J gene is TRBJ1-2, the V gene TRBV2; no reliable D call. The V gene lost 7 bases and the J gene lost 3 bases, with 12 bases spanning the gap. The CDR3 length is 13 residues. Germline V CDR1 and CDR2: SNHLY, FYNNEI. Here the CDR3 reads CASTRSNHYGYTF. Written as DNA, the CDR3 is TGTGCCAGCACCCGAAGTAATCACTATGGCTACACCTTC.